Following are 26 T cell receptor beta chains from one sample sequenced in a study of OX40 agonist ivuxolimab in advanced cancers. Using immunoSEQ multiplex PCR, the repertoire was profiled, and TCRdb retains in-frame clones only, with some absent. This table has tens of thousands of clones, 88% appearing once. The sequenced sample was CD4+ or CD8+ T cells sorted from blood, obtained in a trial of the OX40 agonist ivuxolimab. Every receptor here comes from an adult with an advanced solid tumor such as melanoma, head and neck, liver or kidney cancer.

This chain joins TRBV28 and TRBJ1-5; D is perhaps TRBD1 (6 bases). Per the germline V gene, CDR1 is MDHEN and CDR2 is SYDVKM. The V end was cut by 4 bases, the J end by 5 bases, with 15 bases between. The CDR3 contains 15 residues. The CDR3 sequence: CASSSPSGEHQPQHF. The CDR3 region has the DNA TGTGCCAGCAGTTCGCCCTCAGGGGAACATCAGCCCCAGCATTTT.

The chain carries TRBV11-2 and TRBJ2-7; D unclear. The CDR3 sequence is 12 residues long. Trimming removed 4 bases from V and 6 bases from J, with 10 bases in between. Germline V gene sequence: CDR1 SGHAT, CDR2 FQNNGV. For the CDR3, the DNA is TGTGCCAGCAGCTCAAGCTTGCTCGAGCAGTACTTC. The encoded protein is CASSSSLLEQYF.

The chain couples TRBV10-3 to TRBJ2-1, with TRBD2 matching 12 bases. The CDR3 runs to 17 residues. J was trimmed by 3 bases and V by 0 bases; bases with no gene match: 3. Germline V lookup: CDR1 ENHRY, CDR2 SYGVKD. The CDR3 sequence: CAISESTTSGGYNEQFF. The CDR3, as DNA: TGTGCCATCAGTGAGTCGACGACTAGCGGGGGCTACAATGAGCAGTTCTTC.

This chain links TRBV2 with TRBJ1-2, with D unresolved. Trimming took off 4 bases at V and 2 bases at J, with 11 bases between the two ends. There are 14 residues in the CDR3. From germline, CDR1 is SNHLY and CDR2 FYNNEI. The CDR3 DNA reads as TGTGCCAGCAGTGCGAACTGGGGAAACTATGGCTACACCTTC. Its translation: CASSANWGNYGYTF.

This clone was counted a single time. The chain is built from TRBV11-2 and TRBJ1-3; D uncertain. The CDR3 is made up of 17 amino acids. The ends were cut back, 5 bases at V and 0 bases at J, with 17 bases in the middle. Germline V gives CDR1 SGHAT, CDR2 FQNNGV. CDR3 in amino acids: CASSPWGGINSGNTIYF. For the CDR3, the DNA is TGTGCCAGCAGCCCCTGGGGAGGAATAAACTCTGGAAACACCATATATTTT.

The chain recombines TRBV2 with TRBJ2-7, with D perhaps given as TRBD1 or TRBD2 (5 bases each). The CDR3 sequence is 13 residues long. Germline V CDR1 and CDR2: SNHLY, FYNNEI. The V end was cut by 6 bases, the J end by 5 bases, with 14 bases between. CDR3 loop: CASRRGDGDEQYF. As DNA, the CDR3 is TGTGCCAGCAGAAGAGGGGACGGGGACGAGCAGTACTTC.

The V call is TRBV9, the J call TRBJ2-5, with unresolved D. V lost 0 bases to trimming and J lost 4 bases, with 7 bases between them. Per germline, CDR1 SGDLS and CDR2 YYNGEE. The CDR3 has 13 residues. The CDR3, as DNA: TGTGCCAGCAGCGTAGGAACAGCAGAGACCCAGTACTTC. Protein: CASSVGTAETQYF.

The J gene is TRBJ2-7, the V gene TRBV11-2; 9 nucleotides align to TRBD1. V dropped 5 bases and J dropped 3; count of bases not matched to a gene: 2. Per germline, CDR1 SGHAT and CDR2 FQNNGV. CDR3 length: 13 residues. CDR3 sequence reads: CASSADRGYEQYF. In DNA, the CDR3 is TGTGCCAGCAGCGCGGACAGGGGCTACGAGCAGTACTTC. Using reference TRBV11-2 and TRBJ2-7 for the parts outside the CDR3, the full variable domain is EAGVAQSPRYKIIEKRQSVAFWCNPISGHATLYWYQQILGQGPKLLIQFQNNGVVDDSQLPKDRFSAERLKGVDSTLKIQPAKLEDSAVYLCASSADRGYEQYFGPGTRLTVT.

CDR3 nucleotides: TGTGCCAGTAGTATCGACTTCTCTGGAAACACCATATATTTT. Its translation: CASSIDFSGNTIYF. The chain has TRBV19 and TRBJ1-3; D call uncertain. CDR3 length equals 14 residues. CDR1 and CDR2 from the germline V gene are LNHDA and SQIVND (reference sequence). V was clipped by 3 bases and J by 0 bases, with 6 bases between them.

DNA of the CDR3: TGTGCCAGCGTACGGACAGGTCATTCACCCCTCCACTTT. It is translated as CASVRTGHSPLHF. The chain combines TRBV28 with TRBJ1-6; 7 positions agree with TRBD1. This CDR3 spans 13 amino acids. V was pared by 8 bases and J by 8 bases, with 6 bases of the junction left unmatched. CDR1 and CDR2 from the germline V gene are MDHEN and SYDVKM. The variable domain in full, with the rest retrieved from reference TRBV28 and TRBJ1-6, is DVKVTQSSRYLVKRTGEKVFLECVQDMDHENMFWYRQDPGLGLRLIYFSYDVKMKEKGDIPEGYSVSREKKERFSLILESASTNQTSMYLCASVRTGHSPLHFGNGTRLTVT.

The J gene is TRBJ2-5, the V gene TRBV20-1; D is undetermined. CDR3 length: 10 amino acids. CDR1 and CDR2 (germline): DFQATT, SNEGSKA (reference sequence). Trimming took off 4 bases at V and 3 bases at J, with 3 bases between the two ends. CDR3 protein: CSAIKETQYF. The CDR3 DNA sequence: TGCAGTGCTATTAAAGAGACCCAGTACTTC.

The chain's CDR3 is CASGKGQGAFGYTF. For the CDR3, the DNA is TGTGCCAGCGGGAAAGGACAGGGGGCTTTTGGCTACACCTTC. J is TRBJ1-2 and V is TRBV6-6, with TRBD1 matching 11 bases. CDR1 and CDR2 (germline): MNHNY, SVGAGI (reference sequence). The CDR3 is 14 residues long. With V trimmed by 8 bases and J by 7 bases, 9 bases remained unmatched.

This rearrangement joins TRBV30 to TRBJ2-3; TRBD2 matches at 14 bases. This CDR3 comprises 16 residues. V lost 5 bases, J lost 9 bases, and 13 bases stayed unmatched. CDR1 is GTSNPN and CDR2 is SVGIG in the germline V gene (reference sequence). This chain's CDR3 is CAWWAGTSGSVSTQYF. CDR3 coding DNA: TGTGCCTGGTGGGCCGGGACTAGCGGGAGTGTAAGCACGCAGTATTTT.

In nucleotides, the CDR3 is TGTGCCAGCAGCGTAGGGGGAGGCAACTCGAACACTGAAGCTTTCTTT. As protein: CASSVGGGNSNTEAFF. The chain couples TRBV9 to TRBJ1-1; no firm D call. V gave up 0 bases and J gave up 1 base, with 13 bases separating them. Per the germline V gene, CDR1 is SGDLS and CDR2 is YYNGEE. CDR3 length: 16 residues.

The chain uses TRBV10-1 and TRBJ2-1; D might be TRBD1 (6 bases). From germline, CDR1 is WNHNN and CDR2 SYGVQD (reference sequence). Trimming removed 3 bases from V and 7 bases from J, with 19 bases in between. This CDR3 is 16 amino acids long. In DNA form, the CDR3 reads TGCGCCAGCAGTGACAGGGGAACCTCCTGGAGAAATGAGCAGTTCTTC. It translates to CASSDRGTSWRNEQFF.

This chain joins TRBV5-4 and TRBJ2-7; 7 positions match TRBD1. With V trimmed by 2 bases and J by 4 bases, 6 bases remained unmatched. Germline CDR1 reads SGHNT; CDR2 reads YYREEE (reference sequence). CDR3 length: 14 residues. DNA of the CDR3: TGTGCCAGCAGCTTATCGGGACAGTTATACGAGCAGTACTTC. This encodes CASSLSGQLYEQYF.

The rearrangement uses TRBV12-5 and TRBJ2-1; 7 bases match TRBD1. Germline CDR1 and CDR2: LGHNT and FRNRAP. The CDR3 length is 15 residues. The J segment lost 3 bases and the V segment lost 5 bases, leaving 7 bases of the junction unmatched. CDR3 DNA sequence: TGTGCTAGTGGTCCCGGGACAGCATACTACAATGAGCAGTTCTTC. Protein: CASGPGTAYYNEQFF.

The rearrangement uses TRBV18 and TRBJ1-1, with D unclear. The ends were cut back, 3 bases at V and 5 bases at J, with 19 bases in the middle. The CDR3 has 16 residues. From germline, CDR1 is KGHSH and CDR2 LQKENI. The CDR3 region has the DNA TGTGCCAGCTCACCCCAGGTGTCTTTCGGTAAAACTGAAGCTTTCTTT. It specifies CASSPQVSFGKTEAFF. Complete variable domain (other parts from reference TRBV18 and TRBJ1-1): NAGVMQNPRHLVRRRGQEARLRCSPMKGHSHVYWYRQLPEEGLKFMVYLQKENIIDESGMPKERFSAEFPKEGPSILRIQQVVRGDSAAYFCASSPQVSFGKTEAFFGQGTRLTVV.

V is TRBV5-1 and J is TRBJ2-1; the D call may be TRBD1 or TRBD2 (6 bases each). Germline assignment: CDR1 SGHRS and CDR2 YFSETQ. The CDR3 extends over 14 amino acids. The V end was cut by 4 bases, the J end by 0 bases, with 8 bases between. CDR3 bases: TGCGCCAGCAGCCCGGGGGCCTCCTACAATGAGCAGTTCTTC. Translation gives CASSPGASYNEQFF.

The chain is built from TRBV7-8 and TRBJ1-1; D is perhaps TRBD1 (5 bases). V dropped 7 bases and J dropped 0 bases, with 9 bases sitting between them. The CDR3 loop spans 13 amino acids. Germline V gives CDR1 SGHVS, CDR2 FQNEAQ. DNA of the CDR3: TGTGCCAGCACTAGGGGAATGAACACTGAAGCTTTCTTT. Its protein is CASTRGMNTEAFF. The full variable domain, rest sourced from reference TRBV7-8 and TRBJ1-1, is GAGVSQSPRYKVAKRGQDVALRCDPISGHVSLFWYQQALGQGPEFLTYFQNEAQLDKSGLPSDRFFAERPEGSVSTLKIQRTQQEDSAVYLCASTRGMNTEAFFGQGTRLTVV.

As DNA, the CDR3 is TGTGCCAGCTCACCCGAGACAGGGTATCGACTCTACGAGCAGTACTTC. Its protein is CASSPETGYRLYEQYF. This rearrangement joins TRBV18 to TRBJ2-7; 7 positions match TRBD1. After removal of 3 bases from V and 3 bases from J, the junction contained 11 bases not matched to a gene. Germline values: CDR1 KGHSH, CDR2 LQKENI. The CDR3 contains 16 residues.

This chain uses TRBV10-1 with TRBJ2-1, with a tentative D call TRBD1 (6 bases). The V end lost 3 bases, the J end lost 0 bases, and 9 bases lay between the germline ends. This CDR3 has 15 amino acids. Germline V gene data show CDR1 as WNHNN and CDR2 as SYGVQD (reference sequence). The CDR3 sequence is CASSEGRGSYNEQFF. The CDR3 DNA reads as TGCGCCAGCAGTGAAGGCAGGGGCTCCTACAATGAGCAGTTCTTC.

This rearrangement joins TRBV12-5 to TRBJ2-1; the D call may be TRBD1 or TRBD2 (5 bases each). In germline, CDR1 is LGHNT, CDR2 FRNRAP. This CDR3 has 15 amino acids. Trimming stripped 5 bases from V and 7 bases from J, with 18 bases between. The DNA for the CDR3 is TGTGCTAGTGGTCGAAGCCGGGACGTACGGAATGAGCAGTTCTTC. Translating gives CASGRSRDVRNEQFF.

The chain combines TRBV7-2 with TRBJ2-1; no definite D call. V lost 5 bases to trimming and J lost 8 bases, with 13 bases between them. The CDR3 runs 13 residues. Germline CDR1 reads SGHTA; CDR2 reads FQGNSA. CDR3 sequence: CASSPTPLDEQFF. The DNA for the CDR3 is TGTGCCAGCAGCCCGACTCCATTGGATGAGCAGTTCTTC. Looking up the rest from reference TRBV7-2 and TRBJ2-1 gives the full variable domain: GAGVSQSPSNKVTEKGKDVELRCDPISGHTALYWYRQSLGQGLEFLIYFQGNSAPDKSGLPSDRFSAERTGGSVSTLTIQRTQQEDSAVYLCASSPTPLDEQFFGPGTRLTVL.

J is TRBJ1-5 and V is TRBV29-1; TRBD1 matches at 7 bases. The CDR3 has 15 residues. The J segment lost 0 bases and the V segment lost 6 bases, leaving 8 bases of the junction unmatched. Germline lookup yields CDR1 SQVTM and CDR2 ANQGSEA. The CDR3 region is CSVRQGSGSNQPQHF. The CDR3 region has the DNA TGCAGCGTCCGACAGGGCTCAGGTAGCAATCAGCCCCAGCATTTT. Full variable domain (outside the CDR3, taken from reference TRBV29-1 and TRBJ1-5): SAVISQKPSRDICQRGTSLTIQCQVDSQVTMMFWYRQQPGQSLTLIATANQGSEATYESGFVIDKFPISRPNLTFSTLTVSNMSPEDSSIYLCSVRQGSGSNQPQHFGDGTRLSIL.

This chain's CDR3 is CASSSQDRGGYEQYF. In DNA form, the CDR3 reads TGTGCCAGCAGTTCACAGGACAGGGGTGGTTACGAGCAGTACTTC. V usage is TRBV28 and J usage is TRBJ2-7, with TRBD1 matching over 9 bases. This CDR3 has 15 residues. The J segment lost 4 bases and the V segment lost 4 bases, leaving 8 bases of the junction unmatched. CDR1 is MDHEN and CDR2 is SYDVKM in the germline V gene.